The next 26 T cell receptor beta chains were all read from a single sample in a study of cytomegalovirus exposure and HLA in healthy donors. Primers for the PCR totalled 60 Vbeta and 13 Jbeta. Sequencing was performed with immunoSEQ multiplex PCR; in TCRdb, only in-frame clones are kept and a portion is missing. This sample's table has fewer than 70,000 clones. Sequenced: PBMCs. Source of these receptors: a woman aged 18-29 years in good health and CMV-seronegative.

By frequency, this clone registers medium-sized (0.01 to 0.1%). V and J are TRBV4-2 and TRBJ2-3, with 16 positions matching TRBD2. The CDR3 consists of 16 residues. Germline CDR1 and CDR2: LGHNA and YNFKEQ. Germline trimming cut 3 bases from V and 4 bases from J; bases unmatched to any gene: 1. The CDR3 DNA follows: TGTGCCAGCAGCCAGGGACTAGCGGGGGGGCCAGATACGCAGTATTTT. It is translated as CASSQGLAGGPDTQYF.

The chain carries TRBV6-1 and TRBJ1-1; a possible D gene is TRBD1 (5 bases). Germline V gives CDR1 MNHNS, CDR2 SASEGT. With 10 bases removed from V and 2 bases from J, the gap between germline ends came to 17 bases. CDR3 size: 14 residues. The CDR3: CATSNQGVNTEAFF. The CDR3, as DNA: TGTGCCACGTCAAATCAAGGGGTTAACACTGAAGCTTTCTTT.

The J gene is TRBJ2-7, the V gene TRBV20-1; D call uncertain. V was trimmed by 6 bases and J by 6 bases, leaving 12 bases between them. Germline CDR1 reads DFQATT; CDR2 reads SNEGSKA (reference sequence). The CDR3 spans 11 residues. The CDR3 region is CSANLRSEQYF. CDR3 DNA sequence: TGCAGTGCCAACCTTCGGAGCGAGCAGTACTTC.

The V gene is TRBV6-4, the J gene TRBJ1-2, with a tentative D call TRBD1 (5 bases). The length of the CDR3 is 12 residues. Trimming shortened V by 2 bases and J by 5 bases, and 6 bases separated the two germline ends. Germline V gives CDR1 MRHNA, CDR2 SNTAGT. CDR3 in amino acids: CASSDRGYGYTF. The CDR3 DNA reads TGTGCCAGCAGTGACAGGGGTTATGGCTACACCTTC.

The V and J genes are TRBV30 and TRBJ2-3, with D unresolved. The CDR3 has 15 residues. Germline CDR1 reads GTSNPN; CDR2 reads SVGIG (reference sequence). Trimming removed 0 bases from V and 2 bases from J, with 12 bases in between. The CDR3 loop reads CAWSVNLGYTDTQYF. CDR3 in DNA: TGTGCCTGGAGTGTAAATCTCGGGTACACAGATACGCAGTATTTT.

The chain uses TRBV25-1 and TRBJ1-2; 8 nucleotides align to TRBD1. Germline V gene lookup returns CDR1 MGHDK and CDR2 SYGVNS. Trimming took 3 bases from V and 3 from J; bases not matched to a gene: 3. The CDR3 has 14 amino acids. The chain's CDR3 is CASSDMGQDYGYTF. The CDR3 DNA reads TGTGCCAGCAGTGACATGGGACAGGACTATGGCTACACCTTC.

This chain links TRBV30 with TRBJ2-3; no definite D call. V dropped 4 bases and J dropped 5 bases, with 13 bases sitting between them. The CDR3 is 13 residues long. Germline V gene data show CDR1 as GTSNPN and CDR2 as SVGIG (reference sequence). CDR3 region: CAWTPGLKDTQYF. The CDR3 DNA reads TGTGCCTGGACTCCCGGGTTAAAAGATACGCAGTATTTT.

The V call is TRBV25-1, the J call TRBJ2-7; no clear D gene. V dropped 3 bases and J dropped 3 bases, with 3 bases sitting between them. Germline V CDR1 and CDR2: MGHDK, SYGVNS. This CDR3 region has 11 residues. CDR3 in amino acids: CASSDFYEQYF. CDR3 DNA: TGTGCCAGCAGTGACTTCTACGAGCAGTACTTC.

This chain connects TRBV7-9 to TRBJ1-1; D ambiguous. Germline V gene sequence: CDR1 SEHNR, CDR2 FQNEAQ (reference sequence). With 1 base removed from V and 4 bases from J, the gap between germline ends came to 7 bases. The CDR3 runs to 13 residues. The CDR3 DNA reads as TGTGCCAGCAGCTTAGGGACTGGCACTGAAGCTTTCTTT. Its translation is CASSLGTGTEAFF.

The CDR3 here is CASSQQGIGNTIYF. CDR3 in DNA: TGTGCCAGCAGCCAACAGGGTATCGGAAACACCATATATTTT. V is TRBV28 and J is TRBJ1-3, with D maybe TRBD1 (6 bases). Per the germline V gene, CDR1 is MDHEN and CDR2 is SYDVKM. The CDR3 is 14 amino acids. V was clipped by 6 bases and J by 4 bases, with 13 bases between them.

This chain joins TRBV5-1 and TRBJ2-7; 8 positions agree with TRBD1. After removal of 3 bases from V and 4 bases from J, the junction contained 6 bases not matched to a gene. Germline V gives CDR1 SGHRS, CDR2 YFSETQ. The CDR3 has 14 amino acids. Here the CDR3 reads CASSWGQEGYEQYF. The CDR3 DNA sequence: TGCGCCAGCAGCTGGGGACAGGAAGGGTACGAGCAGTACTTC.

The CDR3 spells CSVEDHEVNYGYTF. Written as DNA, the CDR3 is TGCAGCGTTGAAGATCATGAGGTGAACTATGGCTACACCTTC. The chain is built from TRBV29-1 and TRBJ1-2; no reliable D call. V lost 0 bases and J 2 bases, leaving 10 bases between the germline ends. CDR1 is SQVTM and CDR2 is ANQGSEA in the germline V gene. This CDR3 spans 14 amino acids.

The chain joins TRBV5-1 to TRBJ2-2, with D uncertain. The CDR3 is 15 amino acids. CDR1 and CDR2 from the germline V gene are SGHRS and YFSETQ. V was clipped by 1 base and J by 2 bases, with 9 bases between them. CDR3 bases: TGCGCCAGCAGCTTGACGGTTTTCAACACCGGGGAGCTGTTTTTT. It is translated as CASSLTVFNTGELFF.

The CDR3 loop reads CASSFRTTGDEQYF. CDR3 coding DNA: TGTGCCAGCAGTTTTCGGACAACGGGCGACGAGCAGTACTTC. The genes are TRBV6-5 and TRBJ2-7; TRBD1 might be the D (5 bases). V lost 4 bases and J lost 5, with 15 bases in between. The germline CDR1 and CDR2 sequences are MNHEY and SVGAGI. This CDR3 region has 14 residues.

This rearrangement joins TRBV6-6 to TRBJ2-5; possibly TRBD2 for D (5 bases). V lost 0 bases to trimming and J lost 5 bases, with 10 bases between them. The V gene's germline CDR1 is MNHNY and CDR2 SVGAGI (reference sequence). The CDR3 spans 14 residues. The DNA of the CDR3 is TGTGCCAGCAGTTACTCGATCGGGATGGAGACCCAGTACTTC. Its translation: CASSYSIGMETQYF.

The genes are TRBV30 and TRBJ1-1, with TRBD1 matching over 9 bases. The V segment lost 4 bases and the J segment 4 bases; nucleotides outside the gene matches: 7. The CDR3 covers 14 residues. The germline gives CDR1 GTSNPN, CDR2 SVGIG (reference sequence). The CDR3 sequence is CAWNWGQGLTEAFF. The CDR3 DNA sequence: TGTGCCTGGAATTGGGGACAGGGTCTCACTGAAGCTTTCTTT.

The CDR3 protein is CASSRTREETQYF. Written as DNA, the CDR3 is TGTGCCAGCAGCAGGACTAGAGAAGAGACCCAGTACTTC. V usage is TRBV7-9 and J usage is TRBJ2-5; 7 nucleotides agree with TRBD2. The V segment lost 5 bases and the J segment 3 bases; nucleotides outside the gene matches: 3. This CDR3 has 13 amino acids. Germline CDR1 SEHNR, CDR2 FQNEAQ (reference sequence).

The genes are TRBV15 and TRBJ2-7, with TRBD1 matching over 8 bases. This CDR3 has 15 residues. Germline lookup yields CDR1 LNHNV and CDR2 YYDKDF (reference sequence). V was pared by 1 base and J by 4 bases, with 6 bases of the junction left unmatched. CDR3 DNA: TGTGCCACCAGCAGAGTCACAGGGGGGCCGTACGAGCAGTACTTC. Amino acids: CATSRVTGGPYEQYF.

This chain connects TRBV6-5 to TRBJ1-6, with D maybe TRBD1 (6 bases). V lost 6 bases and J lost 8, with 20 bases in between. CDR3 length equals 16 residues. Germline assignment: CDR1 MNHEY and CDR2 SVGAGI. This chain's CDR3 is CASSYRDRSTDSPLHF. In nucleotides, the CDR3 is TGTGCCAGCAGCTACCGAGACAGGAGTACCGATTCACCCCTCCACTTT.

With regard to this clone: This sample also contains other DNA sequences that code for the same CDR3. The chain carries TRBV20-1 and TRBJ1-2; D call uncertain. CDR1 is DFQATT, CDR2 SNEGSKA, per germline (reference sequence). V lost 3 bases and J lost 5, with 7 bases in between. CDR3 length: 11 amino acids. The CDR3, as DNA: TGCAGTGCTAGCGGCGGATATGGCTACACCTTC. This sequence encodes CSASGGYGYTF.

The chain has TRBV4-2 and TRBJ2-1, with 9 bases aligning to TRBD2. Trimming at V came to 0 bases and at J to 6 bases, leaving 6 bases not matched to a gene. Looked up from germline, CDR1 is LGHNA and CDR2 is YNFKEQ. The CDR3 loop spans 16 amino acids. CDR3 region: CASSQDRSGRINEQFF. Here the CDR3 DNA reads TGTGCCAGCAGCCAAGATCGTAGCGGGAGAATCAATGAGCAGTTCTTC.

The chain employs TRBV6-5 and TRBJ1-2, with TRBD1 matching over 9 bases. The CDR3 runs to 14 residues. Germline V gene sequence: CDR1 MNHEY, CDR2 SVGAGI. J gave up 4 bases and V 10 bases, and 10 bases lay outside the gene matches. CDR3 DNA: TGTGCCACCCGCCCATGGACAGGGGTCTATGGCTACACCTTC. Protein sequence: CATRPWTGVYGYTF.

The V call is TRBV19, the J call TRBJ2-7; 12 nucleotides match TRBD2. The junction had 10 bases not matched to a gene; V was cut back by 1 base and J by 0 bases. The CDR3 runs to 19 residues. From germline, CDR1 is LNHDA and CDR2 SQIVND (reference sequence). The CDR3 DNA reads TGTGCCAGTAGTATAGGCCCGGGACTAGCGGGTCCCAGCTCCTACGAGCAGTACTTC. Amino acid sequence: CASSIGPGLAGPSSYEQYF.

This rearrangement joins TRBV5-1 to TRBJ2-5, with D perhaps matching TRBD1 (6 bases). Trimming took 1 base from V and 2 from J, leaving 15 bases between them. The CDR3 runs to 16 residues. Germline loops: CDR1 SGHRS, CDR2 YFSETQ. CDR3 in amino acids: CASSLYGQSTQETQYF. DNA for the CDR3: TGCGCCAGCAGCTTGTACGGACAGTCAACGCAAGAGACCCAGTACTTC.

Concerning this clone: The junction departs from germline at one end; a sequencing error may be responsible. This chain's CDR3 is CSVELAGGLADKQYF. The CDR3 DNA sequence: TGCAGCGTTGAGCTAGCGGGGGGGCTTGCAGATAAGCAGTATTTT. The chain is built from TRBV29-1 and TRBJ2-3, with TRBD2 matching over 12 bases. CDR1 and CDR2 (germline): SQVTM, ANQGSEA. The CDR3 is 15 residues long.

The rearrangement uses TRBV14 and TRBJ2-5, with a possible D match to TRBD2 (5 bases). Germline lookup yields CDR1 SGHDN and CDR2 FVKESK. CDR3 length equals 17 residues. With 0 bases removed from V and 5 bases from J, the gap between germline ends came to 19 bases. Here the CDR3 reads CASSQDRTASWLETQYF. The CDR3 nucleotides read TGTGCCAGCAGCCAAGATAGGACGGCTAGCTGGTTGGAGACCCAGTACTTC.